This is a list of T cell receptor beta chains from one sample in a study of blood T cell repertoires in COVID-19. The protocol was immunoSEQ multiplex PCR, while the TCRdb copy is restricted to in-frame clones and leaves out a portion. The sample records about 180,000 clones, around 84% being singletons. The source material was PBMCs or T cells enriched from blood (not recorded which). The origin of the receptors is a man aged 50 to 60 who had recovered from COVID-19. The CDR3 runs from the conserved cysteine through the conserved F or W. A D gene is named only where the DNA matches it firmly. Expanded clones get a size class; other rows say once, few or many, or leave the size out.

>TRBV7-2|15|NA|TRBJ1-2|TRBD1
CASSIDRAYSYGYTF
TGTGCCAGCAGCATCGACAGGGCCTACAGCTATGGCTACACCTTC
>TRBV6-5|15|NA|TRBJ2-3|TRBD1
CASRRQGYSTDTQYF
TGTGCCAGCAGAAGACAGGGTTATAGCACAGATACGCAGTATTTT
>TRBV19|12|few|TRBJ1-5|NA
CASDGNSWPQHF
TGTGCCAGTGACGGGAACTCATGGCCCCAGCATTTT
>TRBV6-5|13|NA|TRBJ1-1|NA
CASTASGSTEAFF
TGTGCCAGCACCGCCTCCGGGTCGACTGAAGCTTTCTTT
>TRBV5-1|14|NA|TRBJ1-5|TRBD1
CASSTTGGEQPQHF
TGCGCCAGCAGCACTACAGGGGGCGAGCAGCCCCAGCATTTT
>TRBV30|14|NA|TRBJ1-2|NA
CAWRGVDSFYGYTF
TGTGCCTGGAGGGGCGTGGACAGTTTCTATGGCTACACCTTC
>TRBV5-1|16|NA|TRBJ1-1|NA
CASSWTSERDYTEAFF
TGCGCCAGCAGCTGGACCTCAGAGAGGGATTACACTGAAGCTTTCTTT
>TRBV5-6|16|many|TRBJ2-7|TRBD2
CASSLDSRGLTYEQYF
TGTGCCAGCAGCTTGGATTCGCGGGGGTTAACCTACGAGCAGTACTTC
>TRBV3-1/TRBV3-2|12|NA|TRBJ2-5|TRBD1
CASTRGTGNGYF
TGTGCCAGCACCCGAGGGACAGGGAATGGGTACTTC
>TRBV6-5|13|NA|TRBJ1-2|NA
CASHLRQNYGYTF
TGTGCCAGCCACTTGCGGCAGAACTATGGCTACACCTTC
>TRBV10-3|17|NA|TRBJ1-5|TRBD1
CAISSGQGLISNQPQHF
TGTGCCATCAGTTCGGGACAGGGGTTGATATCCAATCAGCCCCAGCATTTT
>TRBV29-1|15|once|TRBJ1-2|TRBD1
CSVAPQQGVFNGYTF
TGCAGCGTTGCCCCCCAACAGGGGGTCTTTAATGGCTACACCTTC
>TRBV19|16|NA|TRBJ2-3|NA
CASSPPAGRESDTQYF
TGTGCCAGTAGTCCGCCGGCGGGACGGGAGTCAGATACGCAGTATTTT
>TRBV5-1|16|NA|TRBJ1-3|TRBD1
CASSSGTGGFGNTIYF
TGCGCCAGCAGCTCAGGGACAGGGGGTTTTGGAAACACCATATATTTT
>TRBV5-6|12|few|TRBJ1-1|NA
CASSPSGSEAFF
TGTGCCAGCAGCCCGTCGGGTTCTGAAGCTTTCTTT
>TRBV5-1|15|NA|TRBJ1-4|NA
CASSFGVMGNEKLFF
TGCGCCAGCAGCTTCGGGGTCATGGGTAATGAAAAACTGTTTTTT
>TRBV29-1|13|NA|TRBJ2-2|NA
CSVGGQHTGELFF
TGCAGCGTTGGCGGACAGCACACCGGGGAGCTGTTTTTT
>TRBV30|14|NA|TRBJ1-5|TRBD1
CAWRRGGGNQPQHF
TGTGCCTGGAGGAGAGGGGGCGGCAATCAGCCCCAGCATTTT
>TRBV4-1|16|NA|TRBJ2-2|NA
CASTGQPGQNTGELFF
TGCGCCAGCACCGGTCAACCGGGACAGAACACCGGGGAGCTGTTTTTT
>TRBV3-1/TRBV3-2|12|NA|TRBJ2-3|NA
CASSQLTDTQYF
TGTGCCAGCAGCCAACTCACAGATACGCAGTATTTT
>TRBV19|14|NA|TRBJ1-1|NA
CASSIPHLNTEAFF
TGTGCCAGTAGTATCCCCCATTTGAACACTGAAGCTTTCTTT
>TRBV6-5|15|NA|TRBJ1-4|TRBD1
CASSLQGATRGKLFF
TGTGCCAGCAGTTTACAGGGGGCTACTAGGGGAAAACTGTTTTTT
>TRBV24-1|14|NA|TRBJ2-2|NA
CATSDAGATGELFF
TGTGCCACCAGTGATGCGGGGGCGACCGGGGAGCTGTTTTTT
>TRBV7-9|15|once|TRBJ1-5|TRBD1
CASSWGTGGRQPQHF
TGTGCCAGCAGCTGGGGGACAGGGGGCCGCCAGCCCCAGCATTTT
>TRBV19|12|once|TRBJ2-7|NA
CASSRTEYEQYF
TGTGCCAGTAGTAGAACAGAGTACGAGCAGTACTTC
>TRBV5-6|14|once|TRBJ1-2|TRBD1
CASSLGQGAPGYTF
TGTGCCAGCAGCTTGGGACAGGGGGCGCCTGGCTACACCTTC
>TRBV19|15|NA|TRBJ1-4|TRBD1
CASSPQRQGLEKLFF
TGTGCCAGTAGCCCGCAGAGACAGGGGCTTGAAAAACTGTTTTTT
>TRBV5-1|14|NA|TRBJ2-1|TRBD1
CASSTGTAENEQFF
TGCGCCAGCAGCACCGGGACAGCCGAGAATGAGCAGTTCTTC
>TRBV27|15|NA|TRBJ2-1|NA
CASSLEGSSYNEQFF
TGTGCCAGCAGTTTGGAGGGGAGCTCCTACAATGAGCAGTTCTTC
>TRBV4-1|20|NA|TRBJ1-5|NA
CASSQHSLRGAKGSNQPQHF
TGCGCCAGCAGCCAACATTCTTTGCGGGGGGCCAAGGGGAGCAATCAGCCCCAGCATTTT
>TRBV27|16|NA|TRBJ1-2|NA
CASSSPTGGTNYGYTF
TGTGCCAGCAGTTCACCGACAGGCGGCACCAACTATGGCTACACCTTC
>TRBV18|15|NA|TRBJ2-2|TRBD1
CASSQGTGNTGELFF
TGTGCCAGCTCTCAAGGGACAGGGAACACCGGGGAGCTGTTTTTT
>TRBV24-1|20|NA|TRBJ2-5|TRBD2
CATSDTGLAGGELGEETQYF
TGTGCCACCAGTGATACCGGACTAGCGGGGGGGGAACTGGGCGAAGAGACCCAGTACTTC
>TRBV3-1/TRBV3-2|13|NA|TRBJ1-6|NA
CATRGSYNSPLHF
TGTGCCACCCGGGGGTCCTATAATTCACCCCTCCACTTT
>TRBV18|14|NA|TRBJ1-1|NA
CASSLDWMNTEAFF
TGTGCCAGCTCACTGGACTGGATGAACACTGAAGCTTTCTTT
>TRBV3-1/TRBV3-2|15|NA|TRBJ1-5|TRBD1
CASSGRDRPLWPQHF
TGTGCCAGCAGCGGACGGGACAGGCCTTTGTGGCCCCAGCATTTT
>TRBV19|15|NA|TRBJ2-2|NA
CASSILTAITGELFF
TGTGCCAGTAGTATACTAACAGCCATTACCGGGGAGCTGTTTTTT
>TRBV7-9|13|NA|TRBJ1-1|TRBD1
CASSGTGVTEAFF
TGTGCCAGCAGCGGGACAGGGGTCACTGAAGCTTTCTTT
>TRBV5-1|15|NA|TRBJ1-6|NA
CASSSIGQRNSPLHF
TGCGCCAGCAGCTCAATAGGACAGCGCAATTCACCCCTCCACTTT
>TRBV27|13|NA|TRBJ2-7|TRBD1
CASGEGQAYEQYF
TGTGCCAGCGGTGAGGGACAGGCCTACGAGCAGTACTTC
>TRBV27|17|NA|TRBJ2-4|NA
CASSSPGLKLAKNIQYF
TGTGCCAGCAGTTCACCCGGACTAAAACTAGCCAAAAACATTCAGTACTTC
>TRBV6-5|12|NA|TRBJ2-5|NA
CALRGSQETQYF
TGTGCACTCCGGGGGTCCCAAGAGACCCAGTACTTC
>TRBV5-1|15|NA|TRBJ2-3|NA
CASSLSGASTDTQYF
TGCGCCAGCAGCTTGTCAGGGGCTAGCACAGATACGCAGTATTTT
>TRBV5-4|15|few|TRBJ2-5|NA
CASSLAMRGQETQYF
TGTGCCAGCAGCTTGGCCATGAGGGGGCAAGAGACCCAGTACTTC
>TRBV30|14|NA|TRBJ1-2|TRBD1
CACRTGGANYGYTF
TGTGCCTGCAGAACAGGGGGAGCTAACTATGGCTACACCTTC
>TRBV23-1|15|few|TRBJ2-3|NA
CASSQSAARTDTQYF
TGCGCCAGCAGTCAATCGGCGGCAAGGACAGATACGCAGTATTTT
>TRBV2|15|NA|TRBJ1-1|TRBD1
CASKWDRGFNTEAFF
TGTGCCAGCAAATGGGACAGGGGGTTTAACACTGAAGCTTTCTTT
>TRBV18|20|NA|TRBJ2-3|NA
CASSPRTVINVATSTDTQYF
TGTGCCAGCTCACCACGGACCGTAATCAACGTAGCGACTAGCACAGATACGCAGTATTTT
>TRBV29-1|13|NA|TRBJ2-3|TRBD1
CSEGQGLTDTQYF
TGCAGCGAGGGACAGGGGTTAACAGATACGCAGTATTTT
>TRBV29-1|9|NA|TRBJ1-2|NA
CNPPGGYTF
TGCAACCCCCCGGGTGGCTACACCTTC
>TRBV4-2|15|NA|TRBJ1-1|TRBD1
CASSRLGTGEAEAFF
TGTGCCAGCAGCCGCCTCGGGACAGGGGAGGCTGAAGCTTTCTTT
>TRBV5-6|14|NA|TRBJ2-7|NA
CASSLSYGSYEQYF
TGTGCCAGCAGCTTGAGTTACGGCTCCTACGAGCAGTACTTC
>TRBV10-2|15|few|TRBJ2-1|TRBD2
CASSEVAGGFREQFF
TGCGCCAGCAGTGAGGTAGCGGGGGGTTTTAGGGAGCAGTTCTTC
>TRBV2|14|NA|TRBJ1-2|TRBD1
CASSVGTGVSSYTF
TGTGCCAGCAGTGTGGGGACAGGGGTTTCGAGCTACACCTTC